The next 2 T cell receptor beta chains were all read from a single sample in a study of blood T cell repertoires in COVID-19. Assay used: immunoSEQ multiplex PCR; TCRdb lists only in-frame clones, some missing. This sample has approximately 90,000 clones, with approximately 84% found just once. Source material: peripheral blood. Every receptor here comes from an elderly man with active or convalescent COVID-19.

The rearrangement joins TRBV7-6 to TRBJ1-5; D is undetermined. In germline, CDR1 is SGHVS, CDR2 FNYEAQ. This CDR3 has 15 amino acids. The V and J ends lost 5 bases and 1 base respectively, with 12 bases between them. This CDR3 reads CASSPSPGSNQPQHF. In DNA form, the CDR3 reads TGTGCCAGCAGCCCCTCGCCGGGAAGCAATCAGCCCCAGCATTTT.

The chain couples TRBV29-1 to TRBJ2-6, with 10 nucleotides matching TRBD1. After removal of 6 bases from V and 0 bases from J, the junction contained 8 bases not matched to a gene. This CDR3 is built from 17 residues. CDR1 is SQVTM, CDR2 ANQGSEA, per germline. The DNA for the CDR3 is TGCAGCGTGGCCGGGACAGGGGATTACTCTGGGGCCAACGTCCTGACTTTC. Encoded protein: CSVAGTGDYSGANVLTF.